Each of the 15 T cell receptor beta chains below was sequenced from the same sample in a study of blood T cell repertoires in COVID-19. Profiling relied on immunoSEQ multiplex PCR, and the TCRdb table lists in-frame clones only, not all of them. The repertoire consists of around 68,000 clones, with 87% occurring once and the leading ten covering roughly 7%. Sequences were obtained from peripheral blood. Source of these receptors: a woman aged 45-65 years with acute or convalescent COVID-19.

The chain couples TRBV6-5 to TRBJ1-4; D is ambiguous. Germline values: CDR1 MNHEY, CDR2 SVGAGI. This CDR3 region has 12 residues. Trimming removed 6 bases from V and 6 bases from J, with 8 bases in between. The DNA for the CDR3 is TGTGCCAGCAGCGGGTGGGATGAAAAACTGTTTTTT. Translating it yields CASSGWDEKLFF.

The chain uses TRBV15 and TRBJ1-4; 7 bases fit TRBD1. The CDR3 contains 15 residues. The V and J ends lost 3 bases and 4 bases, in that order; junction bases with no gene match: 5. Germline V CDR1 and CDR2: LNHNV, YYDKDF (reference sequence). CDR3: CATSRNRGHNEKLFF. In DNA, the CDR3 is TGTGCCACCAGCAGGAACAGGGGTCATAATGAAAAACTGTTTTTT. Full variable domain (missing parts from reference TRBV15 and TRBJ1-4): DAMVIQNPRYQVTQFGKPVTLSCSQTLNHNVMYWYQQKSSQAPKLLFHYYDKDFNNEADTPDNFQSRRPNTSFCFLDIRSPGLGDTAMYLCATSRNRGHNEKLFFGSGTQLSVL.

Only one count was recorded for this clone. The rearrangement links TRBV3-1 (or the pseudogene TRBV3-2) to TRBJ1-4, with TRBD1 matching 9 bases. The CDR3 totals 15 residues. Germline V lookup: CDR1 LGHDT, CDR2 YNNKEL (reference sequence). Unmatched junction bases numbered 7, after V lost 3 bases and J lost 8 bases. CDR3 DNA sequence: TGTGCCAGCAGCCAGCCGGGACAGGGAAGGGAAAAACTGTTTTTT. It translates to CASSQPGQGREKLFF.

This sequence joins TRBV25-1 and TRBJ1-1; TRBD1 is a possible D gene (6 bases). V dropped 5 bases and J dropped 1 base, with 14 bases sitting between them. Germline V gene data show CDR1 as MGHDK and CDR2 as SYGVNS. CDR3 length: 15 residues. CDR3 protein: CASSPLGQSNTEAFF. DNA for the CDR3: TGTGCCAGCAGTCCACTCGGACAGTCGAACACTGAAGCTTTCTTT.

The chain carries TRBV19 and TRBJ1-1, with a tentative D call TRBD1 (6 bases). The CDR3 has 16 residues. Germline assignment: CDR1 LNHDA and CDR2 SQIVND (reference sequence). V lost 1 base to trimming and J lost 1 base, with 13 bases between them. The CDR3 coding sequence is TGTGCCAGTAGTATAGGTATACAGGGCGGGAACACTGAAGCTTTCTTT. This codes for CASSIGIQGGNTEAFF.

CDR3 residues: CASSPTSAYEQYF. The CDR3 DNA reads as TGTGCCAGCAGCCCCACTAGCGCCTACGAGCAGTACTTC. The chain joins TRBV5-6 to TRBJ2-7; TRBD2 matches at 7 bases. The CDR3 extends over 13 amino acids. Germline V CDR1 and CDR2: SGHDT, YYEEEE. V lost 4 bases, J lost 2 bases, and 3 bases stayed unmatched.

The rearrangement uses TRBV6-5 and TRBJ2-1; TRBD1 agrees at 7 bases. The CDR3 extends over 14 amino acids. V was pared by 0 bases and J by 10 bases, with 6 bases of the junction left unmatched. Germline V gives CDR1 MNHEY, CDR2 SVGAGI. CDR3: CASSYSMGTEEQFF. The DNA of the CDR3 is TGTGCCAGCAGTTACTCCATGGGGACAGAGGAGCAGTTCTTC.

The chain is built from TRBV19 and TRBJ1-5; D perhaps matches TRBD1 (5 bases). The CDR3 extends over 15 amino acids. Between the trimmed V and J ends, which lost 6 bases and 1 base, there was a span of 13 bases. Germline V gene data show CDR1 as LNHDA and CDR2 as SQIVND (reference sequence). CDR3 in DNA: TGTGCCAGTAGCGGGCGACGGGGGAGCAATCAGCCCCAGCATTTT. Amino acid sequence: CASSGRRGSNQPQHF. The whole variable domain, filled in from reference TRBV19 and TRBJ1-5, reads DGGITQSPKYLFRKEGQNVTLSCEQNLNHDAMYWYRQDPGQGLRLIYYSQIVNDFQKGDIAEGYSVSREKKESFPLTVTSAQKNPTAFYLCASSGRRGSNQPQHFGDGTRLSIL.

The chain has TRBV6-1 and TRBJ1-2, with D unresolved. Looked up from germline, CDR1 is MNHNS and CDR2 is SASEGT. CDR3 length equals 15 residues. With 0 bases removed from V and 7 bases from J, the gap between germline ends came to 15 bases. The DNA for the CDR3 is TGTGCCAGCAGTGAAGCGGGTCGGGGTTTGGGTGGCTACACCTTC. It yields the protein CASSEAGRGLGGYTF.

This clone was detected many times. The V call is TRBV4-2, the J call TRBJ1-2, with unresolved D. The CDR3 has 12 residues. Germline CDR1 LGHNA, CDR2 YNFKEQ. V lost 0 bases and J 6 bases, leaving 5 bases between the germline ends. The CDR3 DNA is TGTGCCAGCAGCCAAGATGCGGATGGCTACACCTTC. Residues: CASSQDADGYTF.

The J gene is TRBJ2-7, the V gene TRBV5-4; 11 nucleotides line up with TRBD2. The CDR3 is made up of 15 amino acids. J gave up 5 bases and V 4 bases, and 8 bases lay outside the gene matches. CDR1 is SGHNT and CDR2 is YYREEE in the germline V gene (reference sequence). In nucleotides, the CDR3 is TGTGCCAGCAGCCCGTTACTAGCGGGAGAAGACGAGCAGTACTTC. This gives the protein CASSPLLAGEDEQYF.

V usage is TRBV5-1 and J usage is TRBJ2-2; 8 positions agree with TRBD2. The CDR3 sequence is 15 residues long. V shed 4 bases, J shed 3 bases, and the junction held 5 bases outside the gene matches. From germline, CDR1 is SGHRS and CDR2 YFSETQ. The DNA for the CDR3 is TGCGCCAGCAGCATACTAGCGGAGCACACCGGGGAGCTGTTTTTT. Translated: CASSILAEHTGELFF.

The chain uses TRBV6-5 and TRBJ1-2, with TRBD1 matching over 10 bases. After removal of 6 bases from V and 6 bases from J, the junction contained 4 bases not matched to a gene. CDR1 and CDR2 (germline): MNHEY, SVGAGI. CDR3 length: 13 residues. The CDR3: CASRDGTGDGYTF. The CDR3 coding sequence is TGTGCCAGCAGGGATGGGACAGGGGATGGCTACACCTTC.

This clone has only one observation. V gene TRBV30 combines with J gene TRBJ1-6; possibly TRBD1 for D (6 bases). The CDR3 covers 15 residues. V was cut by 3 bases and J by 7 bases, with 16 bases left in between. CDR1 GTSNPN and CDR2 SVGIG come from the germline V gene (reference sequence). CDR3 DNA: TGTGCCTGGAGGATTAGGGGGGGTACGAATTCACCCCTCCACTTT. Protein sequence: CAWRIRGGTNSPLHF. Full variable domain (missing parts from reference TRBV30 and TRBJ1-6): SQTIHQWPATLVQPVGSPLSLECTVEGTSNPNLYWYRQAAGRGLQLLFYSVGIGQISSEVPQNLSASRPQDRQFILSSKKLLLSDSGFYLCAWRIRGGTNSPLHFGNGTRLTVT.

The CDR3 coding sequence is TGTGCCAGCACGCGGGGCCCTGTCGAGGACACTGAAGCTTTCTTT. Protein sequence: CASTRGPVEDTEAFF. This chain connects TRBV25-1 to TRBJ1-1; tentatively, D is TRBD1 (5 bases). CDR3 size: 15 residues. Germline V gene lookup returns CDR1 MGHDK and CDR2 SYGVNS. Trimming removed 7 bases at V and 3 bases at J, with 18 bases between.